Described below is a single T cell receptor beta chain sequence and its context. Its antigen is unidentified. The germline V gene encodes CDR1 SEHNR and CDR2 FQNEAQ (reference sequence). The CDR3 length is 12 residues. V lost 10 bases and J 5 bases, leaving 11 bases between the germline ends. This entry comes from a study of shared clonotypes between healthy human individuals. Study results and limitations: Clonotype sharing across donors was expected to vary with sequencing depth.

The repertoire was sequenced with immunoSEQ multiplex PCR; TCRdb's copy has only in-frame clones and lacks some. The sample has 2.3 million or so clones, just over 90% seen once; the top ten hold 0.35% to 0.45%. The material sequenced was naive CD4+ T cells from PBMCs. As to subset: CD45RA+ positively selected. The source of this sequence is a man between 18 and 29 years old in good health. Some clones in this sample may be carry-over from other donors' samples. The chain couples TRBV7-9 to TRBJ2-2; D unresolved. The CDR3 DNA reads TGTGCCAACCCGGGCGGTACCGGGGAGCTGTTTTTT. It specifies CANPGGTGELFF.